These 10 T cell receptor beta chains were all obtained from the same sample, sequenced in a study of T cells after yellow fever vaccination. TCRdb ran MiXCR on the 5' RACE reads and lists one entry per CDR3 protein. The sample contains 340,000 or so distinct CDR3 sequences, about an eighth of which appear only once. The sequences come from CD4+ T cells sorted from PBMCs, collected 15 days after the yellow fever booster vaccination. All receptors come from a man aged 18 to 29 who received the YFV17D yellow fever vaccine.

This clonotype was counted ten times or more. This chain connects TRBV4-2 to TRBJ1-5, with D tentatively TRBD1 (5 bases). The CDR3 is made up of 15 amino acids. Germline loops: CDR1 LGHNA, CDR2 YNFKEQ. The V gene lost 0 bases and the J gene lost 6 bases, with 12 bases spanning the gap. The CDR3 DNA follows: TGTGCCAGCAGCCAAGATCTTGGCGGGGGTCAGCCCCAGCATTTT. It specifies CASSQDLGGGQPQHF.

This rearrangement joins TRBV11-2 to TRBJ2-1, with D maybe TRBD1 (6 bases). V shed 5 bases and J shed 4 bases, with 15 bases lying between them. CDR1 and CDR2 (germline): SGHAT, FQNNGV. The CDR3 length is 15 residues. The CDR3: CASSRHGQRYNEQFF. The CDR3 bases are TGTGCCAGCAGCCGCCACGGACAGAGATACAATGAGCAGTTCTTC. Full variable domain (rest looked up from reference TRBV11-2 and TRBJ2-1): EAGVAQSPRYKIIEKRQSVAFWCNPISGHATLYWYQQILGQGPKLLIQFQNNGVVDDSQLPKDRFSAERLKGVDSTLKIQPAKLEDSAVYLCASSRHGQRYNEQFFGPGTRLTVL.

V is TRBV7-2 and J is TRBJ1-2; tentative D call: TRBD1 (6 bases). V was cut by 7 bases and J by 2 bases, with 14 bases left in between. Germline CDR1 reads SGHTA; CDR2 reads FQGNSA. The CDR3 totals 14 residues. CDR3 coding DNA: TGTGCCAGCACCCTCGGAGGGGGAAACTATGGCTACACCTTC. Amino acid sequence: CASTLGGGNYGYTF.

The sample holds many counts of this clonotype. The chain recombines TRBV7-2 with TRBJ2-3; D may be TRBD2 (6 bases). Germline V CDR1 and CDR2: SGHTA, FQGNSA. Trimming removed 4 bases from V and 9 bases from J, with 8 bases in between. The CDR3 consists of 11 residues. The CDR3 sequence is CASSSGGTQYF. In DNA, the CDR3 is TGTGCCAGCAGCTCTGGAGGGACGCAGTATTTT.

The chain uses TRBV6-5 and TRBJ2-7, with 8 nucleotides matching TRBD2. CDR3 length: 15 amino acids. Germline V gives CDR1 MNHEY, CDR2 SVGAGI. J was trimmed by 3 bases and V by 0 bases; bases with no gene match: 4. This CDR3 is CASSYSAGGYYEQYF. Written as DNA, the CDR3 is TGTGCCAGCAGTTACTCGGCGGGGGGTTACTACGAGCAGTACTTC.

CDR3 residues: CASSPEGVMNTEAFF. The CDR3 region has the DNA TGTGCCAGCAGCCCCGAGGGGGTTATGAACACTGAAGCTTTCTTT. V is TRBV27 and J is TRBJ1-1; weak D call: TRBD1 (6 bases). Germline V CDR1 and CDR2: MNHEY, SMNVEV (reference sequence). This CDR3 contains 15 residues. V lost 6 bases to trimming and J lost 0 bases, with 14 bases between them.

At least ten counts were recorded for this clonotype. The gene calls are TRBV5-1 and TRBJ2-7; no clear D. V was pared by 7 bases and J by 2 bases, with 13 bases between. CDR1 SGHRS and CDR2 YFSETQ come from the germline V gene. This CDR3 is built from 13 residues. CDR3 in DNA: TGCGCCAGCCACCTCGACGGTGCCTACGAGCAGTACTTC. Its translation is CASHLDGAYEQYF.

This clonotype was found a few times. The J gene is TRBJ2-1, the V gene TRBV7-6; D may correspond to TRBD1 or TRBD2 (5 bases each). This CDR3 spans 11 amino acids. Germline V gene sequence: CDR1 SGHVS, CDR2 FNYEAQ. V was clipped by 5 bases and J by 10 bases, with 9 bases between them. The DNA of the CDR3 is TGTGCCAGCAGCAAGGGACCCGAGCAGTTCTTC. Translation gives CASSKGPEQFF.

There are a few counts of this clonotype. The chain uses TRBV7-9 and TRBJ1-1; TRBD1 matches at 8 bases. V gave up 6 bases and J gave up 4 bases; unmatched junction bases: 7. CDR1 is SEHNR, CDR2 FQNEAQ, per germline (reference sequence). The CDR3 has 14 residues. This CDR3 reads CASSTGQGPTEAFF. The CDR3 DNA reads as TGTGCCAGCAGTACCGGACAGGGCCCCACTGAAGCTTTCTTT.

CDR3 in DNA: TGTGCCAGCAGCCAGACAGTGCAGCAAGAGACCCAGTACTTC. It is translated as CASSQTVQQETQYF. The rearrangement uses TRBV7-9 and TRBJ2-5; maybe TRBD1 (5 bases). This CDR3 has 14 residues. The germline gives CDR1 SEHNR, CDR2 FQNEAQ (reference sequence). V was cut by 5 bases and J by 2 bases, with 12 bases left in between.